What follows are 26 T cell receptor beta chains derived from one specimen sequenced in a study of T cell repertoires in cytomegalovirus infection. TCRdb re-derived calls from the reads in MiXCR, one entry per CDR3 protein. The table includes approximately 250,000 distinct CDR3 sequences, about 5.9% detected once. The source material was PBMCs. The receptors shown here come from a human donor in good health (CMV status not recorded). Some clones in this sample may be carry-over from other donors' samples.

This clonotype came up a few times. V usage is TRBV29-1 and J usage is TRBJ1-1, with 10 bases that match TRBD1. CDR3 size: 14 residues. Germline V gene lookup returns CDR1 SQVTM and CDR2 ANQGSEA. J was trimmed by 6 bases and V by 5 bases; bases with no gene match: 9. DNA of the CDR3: TGCAGCGTTTACCTGACAGGGGGCGCGTCTGAAGCTTTCTTT. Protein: CSVYLTGGASEAFF.

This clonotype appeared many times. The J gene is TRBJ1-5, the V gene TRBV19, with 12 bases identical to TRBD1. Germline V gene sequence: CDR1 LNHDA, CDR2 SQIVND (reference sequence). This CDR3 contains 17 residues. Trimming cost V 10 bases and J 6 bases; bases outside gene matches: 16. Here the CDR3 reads CATRYSHRDRGLQPQHF. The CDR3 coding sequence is TGTGCCACCCGATATTCCCACCGGGACAGGGGGCTTCAGCCCCAGCATTTT. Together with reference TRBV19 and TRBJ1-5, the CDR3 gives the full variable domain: DGGITQSPKYLFRKEGQNVTLSCEQNLNHDAMYWYRQDPGQGLRLIYYSQIVNDFQKGDIAEGYSVSREKKESFPLTVTSAQKNPTAFYLCATRYSHRDRGLQPQHFGDGTRLSIL.

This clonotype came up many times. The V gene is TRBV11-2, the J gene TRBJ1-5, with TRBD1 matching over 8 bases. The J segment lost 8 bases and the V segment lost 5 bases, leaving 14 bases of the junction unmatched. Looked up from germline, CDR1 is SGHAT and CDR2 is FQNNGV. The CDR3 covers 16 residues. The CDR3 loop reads CASSPGTGRLFKPQHF. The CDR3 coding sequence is TGTGCCAGCAGCCCCGGGACAGGACGGTTGTTCAAGCCCCAGCATTTT.

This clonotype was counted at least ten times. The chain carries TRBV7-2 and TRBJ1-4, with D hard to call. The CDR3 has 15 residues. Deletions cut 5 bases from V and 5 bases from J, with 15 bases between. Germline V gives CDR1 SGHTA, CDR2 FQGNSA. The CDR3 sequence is CASSPYRGGNEKLFF. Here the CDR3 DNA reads TGTGCCAGCAGCCCTTATCGGGGTGGGAATGAAAAACTGTTTTTT.

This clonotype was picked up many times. Here the CDR3 DNA reads TGTGCCAGCAGTTACCTCGGTCGGGGGTCGAATAATTCACCCCTCCACTTT. It yields the protein CASSYLGRGSNNSPLHF. The chain employs TRBV6-6 and TRBJ1-6; D is perhaps TRBD1 (5 bases). Looked up from germline, CDR1 is MNHNY and CDR2 is SVGAGI (reference sequence). V was pared by 2 bases and J by 5 bases, with 16 bases between. The CDR3 is made up of 17 amino acids.

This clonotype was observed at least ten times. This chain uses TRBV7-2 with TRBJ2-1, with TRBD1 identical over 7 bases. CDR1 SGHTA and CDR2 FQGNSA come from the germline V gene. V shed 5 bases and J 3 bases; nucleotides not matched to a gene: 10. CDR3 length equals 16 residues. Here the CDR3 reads CASSQGTARIYNEQFF. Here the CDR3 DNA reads TGTGCCAGCAGCCAGGGGACAGCGAGAATCTACAATGAGCAGTTCTTC.

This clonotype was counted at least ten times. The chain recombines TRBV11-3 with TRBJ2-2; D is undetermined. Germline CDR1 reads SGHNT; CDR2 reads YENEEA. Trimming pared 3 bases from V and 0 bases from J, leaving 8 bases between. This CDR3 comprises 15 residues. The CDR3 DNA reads TGTGCCAGCAGCTTGGGCCCCGCGAACACCGGGGAGCTGTTTTTT. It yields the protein CASSLGPANTGELFF.

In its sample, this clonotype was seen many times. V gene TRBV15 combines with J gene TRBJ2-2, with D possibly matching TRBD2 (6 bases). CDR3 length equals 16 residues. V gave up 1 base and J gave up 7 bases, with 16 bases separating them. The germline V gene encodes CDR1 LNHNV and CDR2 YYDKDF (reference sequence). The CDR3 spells CATSRGRTIHLGELFF. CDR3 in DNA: TGTGCCACCAGCAGAGGCCGGACTATCCATCTCGGGGAGCTGTTTTTT.

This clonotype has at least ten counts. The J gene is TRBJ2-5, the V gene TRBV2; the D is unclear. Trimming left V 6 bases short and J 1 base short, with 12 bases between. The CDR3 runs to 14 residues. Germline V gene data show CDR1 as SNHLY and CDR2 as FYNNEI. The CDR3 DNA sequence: TGTGCCAGCAGCCTTCTACTGGGCCAAGAGACCCAGTACTTC. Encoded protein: CASSLLLGQETQYF.

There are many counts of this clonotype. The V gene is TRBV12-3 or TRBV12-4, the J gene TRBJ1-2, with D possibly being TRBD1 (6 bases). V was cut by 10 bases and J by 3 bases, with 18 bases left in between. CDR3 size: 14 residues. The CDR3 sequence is CAILRAGADYGYTF. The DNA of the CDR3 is TGTGCCATCCTCCGCGCAGGGGCGGACTATGGCTACACCTTC.

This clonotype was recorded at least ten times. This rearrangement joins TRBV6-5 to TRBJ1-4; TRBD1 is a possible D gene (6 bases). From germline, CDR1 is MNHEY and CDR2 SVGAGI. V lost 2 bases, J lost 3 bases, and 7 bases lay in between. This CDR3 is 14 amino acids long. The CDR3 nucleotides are TGTGCCAGCAGTTACGGGACATCTAATGAAAAACTGTTTTTT. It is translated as CASSYGTSNEKLFF.

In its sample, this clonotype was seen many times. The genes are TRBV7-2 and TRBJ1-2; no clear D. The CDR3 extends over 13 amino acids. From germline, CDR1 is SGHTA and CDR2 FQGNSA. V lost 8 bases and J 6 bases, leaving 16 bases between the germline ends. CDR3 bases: TGTGCCAGCCTAGAGGAGGGTTTCGATGGCTACACCTTC. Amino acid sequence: CASLEEGFDGYTF.

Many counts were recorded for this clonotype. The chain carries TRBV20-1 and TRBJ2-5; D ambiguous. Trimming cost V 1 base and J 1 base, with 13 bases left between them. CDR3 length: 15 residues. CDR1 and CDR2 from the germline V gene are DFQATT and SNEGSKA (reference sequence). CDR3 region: CSARAFTGVQETQYF. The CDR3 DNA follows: TGCAGTGCTAGAGCTTTCACGGGCGTCCAAGAGACCCAGTACTTC.

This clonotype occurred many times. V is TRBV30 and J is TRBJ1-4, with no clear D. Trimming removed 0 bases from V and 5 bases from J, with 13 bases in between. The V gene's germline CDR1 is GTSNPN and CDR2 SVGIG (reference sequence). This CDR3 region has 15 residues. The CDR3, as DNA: TGTGCCTGGAGTGTACCCAGGACGGTAAATGAAAAACTGTTTTTT. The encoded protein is CAWSVPRTVNEKLFF.

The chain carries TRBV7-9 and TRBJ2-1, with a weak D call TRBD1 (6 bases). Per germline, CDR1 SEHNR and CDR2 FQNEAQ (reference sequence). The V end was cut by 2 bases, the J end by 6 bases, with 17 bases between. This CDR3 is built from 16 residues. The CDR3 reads CASSLYPSAGVNEQFF. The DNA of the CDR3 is TGTGCCAGCAGCTTATACCCCTCCGCAGGGGTCAATGAGCAGTTCTTC. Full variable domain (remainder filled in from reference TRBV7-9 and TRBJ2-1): DTGVSQNPRHKITKRGQNVTFRCDPISEHNRLYWYRQTLGQGPEFLTYFQNEAQLEKSRLLSDRFSAERPKGSFSTLEIQRTEQGDSAMYLCASSLYPSAGVNEQFFGPGTRLTVL.

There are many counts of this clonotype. CDR3 sequence reads: CASSPGGVENTEAFF. CDR3 bases: TGTGCCAGCAGTCCCGGAGGGGTAGAAAACACTGAAGCTTTCTTT. The chain employs TRBV11-3 and TRBJ1-1; possible D gene TRBD1, 5 bases. Trimming stripped 6 bases from V and 2 bases from J, with 16 bases between. CDR1 is SGHNT, CDR2 YENEEA, per germline. The length of the CDR3 is 15 residues. The whole variable domain, remainder taken from reference TRBV11-3 and TRBJ1-1, is EAGVVQSPRYKIIEKKQPVAFWCNPISGHNTLYWYLQNLGQGPELLIRYENEEAVDDSQLPKDRFSAERLKGVDSTLKIQPAELGDSAVYLCASSPGGVENTEAFFGQGTRLTVV.

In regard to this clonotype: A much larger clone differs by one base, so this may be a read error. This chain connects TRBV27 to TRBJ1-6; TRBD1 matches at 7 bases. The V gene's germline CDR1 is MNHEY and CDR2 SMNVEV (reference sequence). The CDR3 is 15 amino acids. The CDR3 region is CASSSRQGGNSPHHF. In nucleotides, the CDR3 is TGTGCCAGCAGTTCCCGACAGGGCGGTAATTCACCCCACCACTTT.

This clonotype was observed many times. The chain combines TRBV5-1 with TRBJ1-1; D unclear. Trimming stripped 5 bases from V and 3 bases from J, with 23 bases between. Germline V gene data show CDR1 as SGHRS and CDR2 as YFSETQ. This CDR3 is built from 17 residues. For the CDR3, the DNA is TGCGCCAGCAGACGGGGAGGAGGAGGTTTACGGGACACTGAAGCTTTCTTT. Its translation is CASRRGGGGLRDTEAFF.

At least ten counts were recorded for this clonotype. The DNA of the CDR3 is TGTGCCAGCCTCGGGGGGCGAAATGAGCAGTTCTTC. This codes for CASLGGRNEQFF. The chain is built from TRBV7-2 and TRBJ2-1; TRBD2 is a possible D gene (7 bases). This CDR3 is built from 12 residues. CDR1 and CDR2 (germline): SGHTA, FQGNSA. Trimming pared 8 bases from V and 7 bases from J, leaving 12 bases between. The full variable domain, with the rest looked up from reference TRBV7-2 and TRBJ2-1, is GAGVSQSPSNKVTEKGKDVELRCDPISGHTALYWYRQSLGQGLEFLIYFQGNSAPDKSGLPSDRFSAERTGGSVSTLTIQRTQQEDSAVYLCASLGGRNEQFFGPGTRLTVL.

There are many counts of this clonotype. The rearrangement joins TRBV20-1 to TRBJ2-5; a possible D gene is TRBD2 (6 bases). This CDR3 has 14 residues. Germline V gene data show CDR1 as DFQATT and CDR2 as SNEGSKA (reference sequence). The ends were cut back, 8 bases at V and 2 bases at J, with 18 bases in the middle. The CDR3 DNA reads TGCAGTCTCAAGCCGGCGGGGCTTCAAGAGACCCAGTACTTC. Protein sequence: CSLKPAGLQETQYF.

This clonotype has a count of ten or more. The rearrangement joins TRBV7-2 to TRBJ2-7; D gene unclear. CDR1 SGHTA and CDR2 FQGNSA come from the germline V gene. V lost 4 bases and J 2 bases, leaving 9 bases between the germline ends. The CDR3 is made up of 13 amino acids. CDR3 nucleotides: TGTGCCAGCAGCTCGAAGGGAACCTACGAGCAGTACTTC. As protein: CASSSKGTYEQYF. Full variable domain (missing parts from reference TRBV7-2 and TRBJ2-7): GAGVSQSPSNKVTEKGKDVELRCDPISGHTALYWYRQSLGQGLEFLIYFQGNSAPDKSGLPSDRFSAERTGGSVSTLTIQRTQQEDSAVYLCASSSKGTYEQYFGPGTRLTVT.

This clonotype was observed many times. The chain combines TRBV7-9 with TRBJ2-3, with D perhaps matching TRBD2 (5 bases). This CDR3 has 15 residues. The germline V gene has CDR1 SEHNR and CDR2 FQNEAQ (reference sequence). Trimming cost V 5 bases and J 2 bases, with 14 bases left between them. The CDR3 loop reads CASSPRAGPTDTQYF. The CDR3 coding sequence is TGTGCCAGCAGCCCTAGGGCGGGCCCCACAGATACGCAGTATTTT.

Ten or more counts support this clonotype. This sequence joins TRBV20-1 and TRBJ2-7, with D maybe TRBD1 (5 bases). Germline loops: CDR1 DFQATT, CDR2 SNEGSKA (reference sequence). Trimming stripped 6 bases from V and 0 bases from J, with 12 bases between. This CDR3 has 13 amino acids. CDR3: CSAQGSTSYEQYF. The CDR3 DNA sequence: TGCAGTGCCCAGGGATCAACCTCCTACGAGCAGTACTTC.

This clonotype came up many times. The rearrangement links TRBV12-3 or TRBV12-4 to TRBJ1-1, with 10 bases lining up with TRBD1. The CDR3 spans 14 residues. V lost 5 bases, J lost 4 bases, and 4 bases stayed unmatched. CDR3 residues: CASSMGQGTTEAFF. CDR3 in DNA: TGTGCCAGCAGTATGGGACAGGGGACCACTGAAGCTTTCTTT.

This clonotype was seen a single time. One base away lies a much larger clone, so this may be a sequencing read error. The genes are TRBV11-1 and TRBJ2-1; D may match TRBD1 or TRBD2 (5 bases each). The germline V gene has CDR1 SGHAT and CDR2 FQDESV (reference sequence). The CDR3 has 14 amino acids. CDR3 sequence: CASSLDGTHNEQSF. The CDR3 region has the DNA TGTGCCAGCAGCTTAGATGGGACCCACAATGAGCAGTCCTTC.

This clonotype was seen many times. The CDR3 sequence: CASSRLKDFMNTEAFF. As DNA, the CDR3 is TGTGCCAGCAGTCGACTTAAAGACTTTATGAACACTGAAGCTTTCTTT. The V call is TRBV6-1, the J call TRBJ1-1, with unresolved D. This CDR3 region has 16 residues. CDR1 and CDR2 from the germline V gene are MNHNS and SASEGT. Between the trimmed V and J ends, which lost 5 bases and 0 bases, there was a span of 16 bases.